This T cell receptor beta chain came from a study of breast tumors, draining lymph nodes, adjacent tissues. General study findings and limits: The lymph node origin of tumor T cells was framed as consistent with a hypothesis, not demonstrated. Compared with lymph nodes, tumors were less diverse; compared with nontumor tissue, more.

Breast cancer patients provided tissue from their axillary draining lymph nodes. This clonotype was counted many times. As yet, its antigen is unknown. TCRdb called the multiplex PCR reads again in MiXCR, with one record for every CDR3 protein. The sample gives roughly 100,000 distinct CDR3 sequences, roughly 33% of which show up once; less than 6% is in the top ten. Germline V CDR1 and CDR2: LGHDT, YNNKEL (reference sequence). This CDR3 has 15 residues. With 6 bases clipped from V and 7 bases from J, the junction kept 8 bases outside the gene matches. Material: axillary lymph node tissue. The V and J genes are TRBV3-1 and TRBJ2-1, with 11 nucleotides matching TRBD2. This TCR came from a female donor with breast cancer. Some clones in this sample may be carry-over from other donors' samples. The CDR3 DNA reads TGTGCCAGCAGACAGACTAGCGGGATGGGGAATGAGCAGTTCTTC. Its protein product is CASRQTSGMGNEQFF.